The 11 T cell receptor beta chains below all came from one sample that was sequenced in a study of blood T cell repertoires in COVID-19 (dated by TCRdb to 2020 to 2021). The library was prepared using the immunoSEQ multiplex PCR assay. Drawn from immuneACCESS, this table holds only the in-frame rearrangements with V and J called that TCRdb kept. Clones are partly lost; checked studies trace under half to an unresolved V gene and leave the rest unexplained. The sample profile shows approximately 90,000 clones; 80% to 85% of them were found once. Roughly 32% of the sample comes from the top ten. The material sequenced was peripheral blood. The receptors derive from a woman of 80 years or more with active or convalescent COVID-19.

The V gene is TRBV2, the J gene TRBJ1-1, with no clear D. This CDR3 spans 12 amino acids. Germline CDR1 is SNHLY and CDR2 is FYNNEI. V shed 4 bases and J shed 1 base, with 4 bases lying between them. For the CDR3, the DNA is TGTGCCAGCAGTGTCAGGAACACTGAAGCTTTCTTT. It is translated as CASSVRNTEAFF.

V usage is TRBV5-1 and J usage is TRBJ2-2; 8 positions agree with TRBD2. This CDR3 has 15 residues. The germline CDR1 and CDR2 sequences are SGHRS and YFSETQ. V was pared by 0 bases and J by 3 bases, with 1 base of the junction left unmatched. The CDR3 is CASSLASGYTGELFF. CDR3 sequence (DNA): TGCGCCAGCAGCTTGGCTAGCGGGTACACCGGGGAGCTGTTTTTT.

The chain employs TRBV18 and TRBJ2-7, with TRBD2 identical over 9 bases. The CDR3 is made up of 15 amino acids. Germline CDR1 and CDR2: KGHSH and LQKENI. Trimming removed 3 bases from V and 1 base from J; junction bases left unmatched: 4. CDR3 in amino acids: CASSPERGVSYEQYF. CDR3 coding DNA: TGTGCCAGCTCACCCGAGCGGGGGGTATCCTACGAGCAGTACTTC.

In its sample, this clone was seen once. V usage is TRBV28 and J usage is TRBJ1-6, with D hard to call. The CDR3 is 16 amino acids. V was pared by 1 base and J by 3 bases, with 10 bases between. Germline CDR1 is MDHEN and CDR2 is SYDVKM. The DNA of the CDR3 is TGTGCCAGCAGTTTATTGGGCCGGGGCTATAATTCACCCCTCCACTTT. As protein: CASSLLGRGYNSPLHF. The full variable domain, with the rest looked up from reference TRBV28 and TRBJ1-6, is DVKVTQSSRYLVKRTGEKVFLECVQDMDHENMFWYRQDPGLGLRLIYFSYDVKMKEKGDIPEGYSVSREKKERFSLILESASTNQTSMYLCASSLLGRGYNSPLHFGNGTRLTVT.

J is TRBJ1-4 and V is TRBV7-9; TRBD1 matches at 8 bases. Trimming took 5 bases from V and 5 from J; bases not matched to a gene: 7. The CDR3 contains 15 residues. Germline CDR1 SEHNR, CDR2 FQNEAQ (reference sequence). The chain's CDR3 is CASSPGDRTNEKLFF. In nucleotides, the CDR3 is TGTGCCAGCAGCCCCGGGGACAGGACGAATGAAAAACTGTTTTTT. The variable domain in full, completed from reference TRBV7-9 and TRBJ1-4, reads DTGVSQNPRHKITKRGQNVTFRCDPISEHNRLYWYRQTLGQGPEFLTYFQNEAQLEKSRLLSDRFSAERPKGSFSTLEIQRTEQGDSAMYLCASSPGDRTNEKLFFGSGTQLSVL.

This chain joins TRBV9 and TRBJ1-1; D perhaps matches TRBD1 (6 bases). CDR1 is SGDLS, CDR2 YYNGEE, per germline. This CDR3 has 14 amino acids. Trimming stripped 2 bases from V and 4 bases from J, with 12 bases between. The CDR3 region is CASSVSGGATEAFF. DNA of the CDR3: TGTGCCAGCAGCGTCTCGGGGGGGGCCACTGAAGCTTTCTTT.

This clone was seen once. The chain uses TRBV28 and TRBJ2-5, with D perhaps TRBD1 (6 bases). The CDR3 has 15 residues. The ends were cut back, 4 bases at V and 1 base at J, with 13 bases in the middle. The germline gives CDR1 MDHEN, CDR2 SYDVKM. In DNA form, the CDR3 reads TGTGCCAGCAGTTGGACAGCGCGAATCCAAGAGACCCAGTACTTC. Residues: CASSWTARIQETQYF.

The chain is built from TRBV19 and TRBJ2-3, with D hard to call. CDR3 length: 13 residues. V was pared by 3 bases and J by 1 base, with 5 bases between. Per germline, CDR1 LNHDA and CDR2 SQIVND (reference sequence). For the CDR3, the DNA is TGTGCCAGTAGTATCACAGGCACAGATACGCAGTATTTT. Its translation is CASSITGTDTQYF.

The rearrangement links TRBV15 to TRBJ1-4; D perhaps matches TRBD1 (5 bases). The V gene lost 0 bases and the J gene lost 10 bases, with 15 bases spanning the gap. The length of the CDR3 is 15 residues. Per germline, CDR1 LNHNV and CDR2 YYDKDF (reference sequence). DNA of the CDR3: TGTGCCACCAGCAGAGAGGGGGGATTACCGAGAAAACTGTTTTTT. It encodes CATSREGGLPRKLFF.

J is TRBJ1-6 and V is TRBV11-3; 8 bases match TRBD1. The CDR3 covers 17 residues. Trimming took 5 bases from V and 6 from J; bases not matched to a gene: 12. In germline, CDR1 is SGHNT, CDR2 YENEEA. CDR3: CASSARYGQGGNSPLHF. DNA of the CDR3: TGTGCCAGCAGCGCCCGATACGGACAGGGCGGTAATTCACCCCTCCACTTT.

This chain uses TRBV28 with TRBJ1-2; no firm D call. Germline V lookup: CDR1 MDHEN, CDR2 SYDVKM. The CDR3 covers 13 residues. The V end was cut by 8 bases, the J end by 5 bases, with 15 bases between. DNA for the CDR3: TGTGCCAGCGAGGATAATCTCGAGTATGGCTACACCTTC. It encodes CASEDNLEYGYTF.